The present entry profiles one T cell receptor (beta chain) with its context. The antigen is not known. Under the ViraFEST assay, PBMC were stimulated with viral peptide pools so that antigen-specific CD4+ T cells expanded. Sequencing was performed afterwards. Researchers isolated CD4+ T cells once approximately 10 days of culture had elapsed. PCR showed that the person got SARS-CoV-2 infection at some point between March and December 2020. This sample was taken from a study of vaccination effects on CD4 cells after COVID-19. On the study more broadly: Both of the two convalescent patients gave a sample, one 16 days and one a week before vaccination.

Generated by immunoSEQ multiplex PCR, the TCRdb table keeps only in-frame clones and is missing some. The sample lists around 40,000 clones, over 60% seen once, with 25% to 35% in the top ten. This sequence originates from a human donor who had a prior SARS-CoV-2 infection. Sequenced material: CD4+ T cells from PBMCs cultured with a peptide pool, taken before COVID-19 vaccination.

The chain's CDR3 is CASSLQGTGRENSPLHF. The CDR3 coding sequence is TGTGCCAGCTCACTCCAGGGAACCGGACGGGAGAATTCACCCCTCCACTTT. This chain links TRBV18 with TRBJ1-6; a weak D match, TRBD1 (5 bases). The germline V gene has CDR1 KGHSH and CDR2 LQKENI. With 4 bases removed from V and 7 bases from J, the gap between germline ends came to 20 bases. This CDR3 spans 17 amino acids. The full variable domain, with the rest looked up from reference TRBV18 and TRBJ1-6, is NAGVMQNPRHLVRRRGQEARLRCSPMKGHSHVYWYRQLPEEGLKFMVYLQKENIIDESGMPKERFSAEFPKEGPSILRIQQVVRGDSAAYFCASSLQGTGRENSPLHFGNGTRLTVT.